Shown below are 8 T cell receptor beta chains from a single sample sequenced in a study of CD8 T cells in ankylosing spondylitis. TCRdb reprocessed the 5' RACE reads via MiXCR and lists one record per CDR3 protein. Of about 360,000 distinct CDR3 sequences listed, 20% to 25% are singletons. Sequences were obtained from blood, either unsorted or a sorted T cell fraction (not recorded which). These receptors originate from a male donor with ankylosing spondylitis or in good health (not recorded which).

The rearrangement links TRBV6-1 to TRBJ2-4, with D perhaps being TRBD1 or TRBD2 (5 bases each). Germline CDR1 MNHNS, CDR2 SASEGT. V was shortened by 2 bases and J by 5 bases, with 10 bases between the two germline ends. The CDR3 totals 14 residues. CDR3 region: CASSEWDGENIQYF. As DNA, the CDR3 is TGTGCCAGCAGTGAATGGGACGGCGAAAACATTCAGTACTTC.

The table lists this clonotype with a few counts. This chain joins TRBV12-3 or TRBV12-4 and TRBJ2-2, with D maybe TRBD1 (6 bases). V was pared by 3 bases and J by 5 bases, with 10 bases between. The CDR3 covers 14 residues. Here the CDR3 reads CASSFAGDTGELFF. The CDR3, as DNA: TGTGCCAGCAGTTTCGCAGGGGATACCGGGGAGCTGTTTTTT.

This clonotype came up a few times. The chain recombines TRBV12-3 or TRBV12-4 with TRBJ2-3; 9 positions agree with TRBD1. The CDR3 totals 16 residues. V lost 5 bases to trimming and J lost 3 bases; unmatched junction nucleotides: 9. The DNA for the CDR3 is TGTGCCAGCAGTCCGAAGGGACAGGGTTGGACAGATACGCAGTATTTT. Protein sequence: CASSPKGQGWTDTQYF.

V gene TRBV12-3 or TRBV12-4 combines with J gene TRBJ1-3, with D tentatively TRBD1 (5 bases). V shed 1 base and J shed 4 bases, with 11 bases lying between them. The length of the CDR3 is 15 residues. CDR3 residues: CASSLGTPLGNTIYF. The CDR3 DNA reads TGTGCCAGCAGTTTAGGGACACCCCTCGGAAACACCATATATTTT.

V gene TRBV7-9 combines with J gene TRBJ2-1; 10 bases fit TRBD1. The J segment lost 0 bases and the V segment lost 5 bases, leaving 4 bases of the junction unmatched. The CDR3 extends over 16 amino acids. The germline V gene has CDR1 SEHNR and CDR2 FQNEAQ (reference sequence). The CDR3 nucleotides are TGTGCCAGCAGCCCAAGGACAGGGGGCTCCTACAATGAGCAGTTCTTC. Translation: CASSPRTGGSYNEQFF.

The chain combines TRBV25-1 with TRBJ2-5; D tentatively fits TRBD1 or TRBD2 (7 bases each). This CDR3 has 17 amino acids. The germline V gene has CDR1 MGHDK and CDR2 SYGVNS. V lost 2 bases to trimming and J lost 3 bases, with 19 bases between them. The CDR3 loop is CASSERQGGGGEETQYF. The CDR3 DNA sequence: TGTGCCAGCAGTGAACGGCAGGGGGGAGGGGGTGAAGAGACCCAGTACTTC. Variable domain in full (rest from reference TRBV25-1 and TRBJ2-5): EADIYQTPRYLVIGTGKKITLECSQTMGHDKMYWYQQDPGMELHLIHYSYGVNSTEKGDLSSESTVSRIRTEHFPLTLESARPSHTSQYLCASSERQGGGGEETQYFGPGTRLLVL.

This clonotype occurred many times. The chain uses TRBV12-3 or TRBV12-4 and TRBJ1-1; no reliable D call. V shed 7 bases and J shed 0 bases, with 18 bases lying between them. This CDR3 is 16 amino acids long. The CDR3 DNA sequence: TGTGCCAGCATCGAGCGAAGGGAAACCATGAACACTGAAGCTTTCTTT. Its translation: CASIERRETMNTEAFF.

V and J are TRBV2 and TRBJ2-5, with TRBD1 identical over 8 bases. The trim removed 2 bases at V and 5 bases at J, leaving 7 bases unmatched. There are 15 residues in the CDR3. CDR1 SNHLY and CDR2 FYNNEI come from the germline V gene. The CDR3 here is CASSERDRSRETQYF. The CDR3 DNA follows: TGTGCCAGCAGTGAAAGGGACAGGTCCCGGGAGACCCAGTACTTC.